A selection of T cell receptor beta chains follows, all from one sample in a study of T cell changes during pregnancy in multiple sclerosis. Profiling relied on immunoSEQ multiplex PCR, and the TCRdb table lists in-frame clones only, not all of them. Of 20,000 to 25,000 clones detected, roughly 91% appear once; the ten largest clones hold roughly 6.9%. The source was CD8+ T cells from peripheral blood mononuclear cells, collected in the first trimester of pregnancy. The receptors here all came from a female donor with multiple sclerosis, enrolled in a pregnancy study. CDR3s include the opening cysteine and the closing phenylalanine or tryptophan. D genes are given only for firm matches. Only part of the rows carry a size: once, few, many, or a class if the clone is expanded.

cdr3_length,j_call,v_call,clone_size,d_call,cdr3_nt,cdr3_aa
14,TRBJ2-2,TRBV6-5,NA,NA,TGTGCCAGCAGTTACGACAGGAACACCGGGGAGCTGTTTTTT,CASSYDRNTGELFF
13,TRBJ1-4,TRBV4-2,NA,NA,TGTGCCAGGCGTGGGGGGTATGGTGAAAAACTGTTTTTT,CARRGGYGEKLFF
13,TRBJ2-1,TRBV7-2,NA,NA,TGTGCCAGCAGATCGCGTACCTACAATGAGCAGTTCTTC,CASRSRTYNEQFF
15,TRBJ2-1,TRBV15,NA,TRBD1,TGTGCCACCAGCAGAGATCTTGAGGGGGCAGGTGAGCAGTTCTTC,CATSRDLEGAGEQFF
15,TRBJ2-1,TRBV4-1,NA,NA,TGCGCCAGCAGCCAAGATTATTCTGGGGGCTATGAGCAGTTCTTC,CASSQDYSGGYEQFF
16,TRBJ2-3,TRBV15,NA,NA,TGTGCCACCAGCAGAGACCCAGGATCAGGGGCAGATACGCAGTATTTT,CATSRDPGSGADTQYF
17,TRBJ2-5,TRBV14,NA,TRBD2,TGTGCCAGCAGCCAATATAGTATCCTAGCGGGAGGTATAACCCAGTACTTC,CASSQYSILAGGITQYF
19,TRBJ2-5,TRBV5-6,NA,NA,TGTGCCAGCAGCTTACCGGTTTGGCGAAGGATAGGGGATCAAGAGACCCAGTACTTC,CASSLPVWRRIGDQETQYF
16,TRBJ2-5,TRBV19,NA,TRBD1,TGTGCCAGTAGTATAGACTCCAGGGGGCTGATCGAGACCCAGTACTTC,CASSIDSRGLIETQYF
15,TRBJ2-2,TRBV7-6,NA,NA,TGTGCCAGCAGCTTCGGACAGAGTCACACCGGGGAGCTGTTTTTT,CASSFGQSHTGELFF
14,TRBJ2-7,TRBV28,NA,NA,TGTGCCAGCAGTCTCCGACGGGTCCCGGTCGAGCAGTACTTC,CASSLRRVPVEQYF
14,TRBJ2-7,TRBV28,NA,NA,TGTGCCAGCAGTTACCAGGCTGCCGTGTACGAGCAGTACTTC,CASSYQAAVYEQYF
16,TRBJ1-2,TRBV21-1,NA,NA,TGTGCCAGCAGCAAAGGTGGCGGCAGCGCCGACTATGGCTACACCTTC,CASSKGGGSADYGYTF
11,TRBJ1-2,TRBV19,NA,TRBD1,TGTGCCAGTAGACAGGGGGATGGCTACACCTTC,CASRQGDGYTF
14,TRBJ1-1,TRBV27,NA,TRBD1,TGTGCCAGCAGTTTGGGGACAGGGTTTTTCGAAGCTTTCTTT,CASSLGTGFFEAFF
13,TRBJ2-1,TRBV27,NA,NA,TGTGCCAGCGGGGGGGCTCCCTACAATGAGCAGTTCTTC,CASGGAPYNEQFF
14,TRBJ2-2,TRBV4-1,once,NA,TGCGCCAGCAGTCTGACTGGGTACACCGGGGAGCTGTTTTTT,CASSLTGYTGELFF
16,TRBJ2-3,TRBV19,NA,TRBD2,TGTGCCAGTAGTATAGGGGCACTAGCGGGATCGGATACGCAGTATTTT,CASSIGALAGSDTQYF
13,TRBJ1-1,TRBV27,NA,NA,TGTGCCAGCAGTTACCTAACGGGGACTGAAGCTTTCTTT,CASSYLTGTEAFF
15,TRBJ2-5,TRBV2,once,NA,TGTGCCAGCAGGACCACAGGAACGAGGCGAGAGACCCAGTACTTC,CASRTTGTRRETQYF
13,TRBJ2-7,TRBV9,once,NA,TGTGCCAGCAGCGTTGACTACTCCTACGAGCAGTACTTC,CASSVDYSYEQYF
15,TRBJ2-1,TRBV7-7,NA,TRBD2,TGTGCTAGCAGCTTAGGGAGGGCTTCAGGGAATGAGCAGTTCTTC,CASSLGRASGNEQFF
14,TRBJ2-3,TRBV11-2,NA,NA,TGTGCCAGCAGACCAGACAGTAGACCAGATACGCAGTATTTT,CASRPDSRPDTQYF
14,TRBJ2-7,TRBV21-1,NA,NA,TGTGCCAGCAGCAAACGGGACAGGACCTACGAGCAGTACTTC,CASSKRDRTYEQYF
15,TRBJ1-4,TRBV6-6,NA,NA,TGTGCCAGCAGTTCCTACAGGGTCCCTAATGAAAAACTGTTTTTT,CASSSYRVPNEKLFF
13,TRBJ2-1,TRBV12-5,NA,TRBD2,TGTGCTAGTGGTTTATCTAGCGGGGGTGAGCAGTTCTTC,CASGLSSGGEQFF
15,TRBJ2-7,TRBV7-6,NA,TRBD1,TGTGCCAGCAGCTCCGGACAGGGCCTTACCTACGAGCAGTACTTC,CASSSGQGLTYEQYF
15,TRBJ2-7,TRBV6-1,NA,NA,TGTGCCAGCAGTGCACACCCGGACAGCTCCTACGAGCAGTACTTC,CASSAHPDSSYEQYF
15,TRBJ2-7,TRBV28,NA,NA,TGTGCCAGCAGCCCGATAGCGGAAATCTCCTACGAGCAGTACTTC,CASSPIAEISYEQYF
16,TRBJ2-7,TRBV7-7,NA,NA,TGTGCTAGCAGCTTATTGAAGGAGGGGAGCTCCTACGAGCAGTACTTC,CASSLLKEGSSYEQYF
14,TRBJ2-7,TRBV9,NA,TRBD1,TGTGCCAGCTCCACCGGAGCCACAGGGGCCGAGCAGTACTTC,CASSTGATGAEQYF
14,TRBJ1-1,TRBV6-5,NA,NA,TGTGCCAGCAATCGGGCAGGGGAGGGCACTGAAGCTTTCTTT,CASNRAGEGTEAFF
14,TRBJ1-2,TRBV10-1,NA,TRBD1,TGCGCCGGGGATAACGGGACAGAGAAGGATGGCTACACCTTC,CAGDNGTEKDGYTF
13,TRBJ1-2,TRBV4-3,NA,NA,TGCGCCAGCAGTACTAGGACCCTTGAGGGCTACACCTTC,CASSTRTLEGYTF
14,TRBJ2-5,TRBV7-9,NA,TRBD2,TGTGCCAGCAGATTTAGCGGGAGGGGAGAGACCCAGTACTTC,CASRFSGRGETQYF
15,TRBJ1-5,TRBV27,NA,NA,TGTGCCAGCAGTTTAGGTCCATGGGCAGATCAGCCCCAGCATTTT,CASSLGPWADQPQHF
14,TRBJ2-3,TRBV15,NA,NA,TGTGCCACCAGCAATCCCCAGGCCCAAGATACGCAGTATTTT,CATSNPQAQDTQYF
13,TRBJ2-3,TRBV27,NA,NA,TGTGCCAGCAGTTGGAGGGCCCCAGATACGCAGTATTTT,CASSWRAPDTQYF
16,TRBJ2-5,TRBV7-7,NA,NA,TGTGCTAGCAGCTTAAGGTCCGGGGATTCACCGGAGACCCAGTACTTC,CASSLRSGDSPETQYF
16,TRBJ2-5,TRBV4-3,once,TRBD1,TGCGCCAGCAGCCAAGCCCTCGGGACAGGGGGTGAGACCCAGTACTTC,CASSQALGTGGETQYF
13,TRBJ1-2,TRBV7-9,NA,NA,TGTGCCAGCAGCTTTCTTGGACTCTATGGCTACACCTTC,CASSFLGLYGYTF
16,TRBJ2-1,TRBV27,NA,TRBD2,TGTGCCAGCAGTTTCACTAGCGGTGAAACCTACAATGAGCAGTTCTTC,CASSFTSGETYNEQFF
14,TRBJ1-1,TRBV5-1,NA,NA,TGCGCCAGCAGCTCTAGGGGGGGGAACACTGAAGCTTTCTTT,CASSSRGGNTEAFF